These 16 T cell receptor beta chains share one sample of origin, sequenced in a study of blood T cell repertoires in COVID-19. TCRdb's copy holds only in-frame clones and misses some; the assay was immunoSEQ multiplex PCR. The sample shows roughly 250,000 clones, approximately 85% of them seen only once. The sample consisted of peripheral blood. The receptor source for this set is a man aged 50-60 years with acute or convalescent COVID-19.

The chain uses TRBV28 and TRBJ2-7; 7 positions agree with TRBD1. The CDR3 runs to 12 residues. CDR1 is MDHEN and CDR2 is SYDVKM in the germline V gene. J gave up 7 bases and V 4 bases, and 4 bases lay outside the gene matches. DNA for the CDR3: TGTGCCAGCAGTTCCGACAGGGTTGAGCAGTACTTC. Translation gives CASSSDRVEQYF.

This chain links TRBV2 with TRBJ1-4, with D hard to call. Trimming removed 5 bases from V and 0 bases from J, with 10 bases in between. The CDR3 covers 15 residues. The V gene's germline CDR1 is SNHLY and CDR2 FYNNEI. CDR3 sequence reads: CASSSRYTTNEKLFF. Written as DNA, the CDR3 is TGTGCCAGCAGTTCGAGGTACACAACTAATGAAAAACTGTTTTTT. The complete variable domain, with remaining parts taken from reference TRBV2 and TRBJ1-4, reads EPEVTQTPSHQVTQMGQEVILRCVPISNHLYFYWYRQILGQKVEFLVSFYNNEISEKSEIFDDQFSVERPDGSNFTLKIRSTKLEDSAMYFCASSSRYTTNEKLFFGSGTQLSVL.

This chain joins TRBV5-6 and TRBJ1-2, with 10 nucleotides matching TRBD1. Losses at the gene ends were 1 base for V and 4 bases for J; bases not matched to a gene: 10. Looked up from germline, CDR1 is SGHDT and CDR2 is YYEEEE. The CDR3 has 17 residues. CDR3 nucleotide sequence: TGTGCCAGCAGCTTGAGGTTGACAGGGGGCGACACCTATGGCTACACCTTC. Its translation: CASSLRLTGGDTYGYTF.

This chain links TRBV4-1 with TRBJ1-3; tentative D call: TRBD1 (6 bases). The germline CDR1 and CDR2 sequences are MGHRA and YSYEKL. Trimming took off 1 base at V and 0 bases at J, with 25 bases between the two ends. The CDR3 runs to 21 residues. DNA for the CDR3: TGCGCCAGCAGCCAAGCAGGGGAGTTTGGAGCGGCGGGCCGCTCTGGAAACACCATATATTTT. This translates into CASSQAGEFGAAGRSGNTIYF.

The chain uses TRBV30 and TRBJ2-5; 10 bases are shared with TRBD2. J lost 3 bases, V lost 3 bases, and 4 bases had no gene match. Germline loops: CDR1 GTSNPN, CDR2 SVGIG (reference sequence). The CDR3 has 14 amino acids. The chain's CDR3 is CAWSNLAGEETQYF. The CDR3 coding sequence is TGTGCCTGGAGCAACCTAGCGGGGGAAGAGACCCAGTACTTC.

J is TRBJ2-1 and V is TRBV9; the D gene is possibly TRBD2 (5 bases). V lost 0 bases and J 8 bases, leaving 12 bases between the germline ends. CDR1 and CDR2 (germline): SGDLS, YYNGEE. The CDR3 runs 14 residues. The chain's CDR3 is CASSVDPARDEQFF. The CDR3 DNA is TGTGCCAGCAGCGTAGATCCAGCGAGGGATGAGCAGTTCTTC.

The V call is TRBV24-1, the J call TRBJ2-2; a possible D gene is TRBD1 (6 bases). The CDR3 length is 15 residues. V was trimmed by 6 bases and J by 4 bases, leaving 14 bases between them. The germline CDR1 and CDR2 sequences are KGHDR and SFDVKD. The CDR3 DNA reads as TGTGCCACCAGTACAGGGATGGGGTTCACCGGGGAGCTGTTTTTT. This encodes CATSTGMGFTGELFF.

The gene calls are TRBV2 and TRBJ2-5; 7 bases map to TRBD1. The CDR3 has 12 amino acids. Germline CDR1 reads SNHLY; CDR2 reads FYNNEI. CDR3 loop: CAYNRGRETQYF. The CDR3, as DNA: TGTGCTTACAACAGGGGTCGAGAGACCCAGTACTTC.

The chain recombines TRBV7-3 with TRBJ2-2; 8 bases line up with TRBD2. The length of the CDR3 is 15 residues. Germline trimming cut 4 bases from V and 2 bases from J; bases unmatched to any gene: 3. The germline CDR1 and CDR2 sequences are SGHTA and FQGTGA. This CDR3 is CASSSSGRNTGELFF. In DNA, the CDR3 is TGTGCCAGCAGCTCCAGCGGGAGAAACACCGGGGAGCTGTTTTTT.

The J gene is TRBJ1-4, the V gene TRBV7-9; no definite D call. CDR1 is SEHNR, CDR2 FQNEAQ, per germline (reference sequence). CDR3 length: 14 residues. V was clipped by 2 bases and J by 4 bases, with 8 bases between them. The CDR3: CASSLRGSNEKLFF. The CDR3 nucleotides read TGTGCCAGCAGCTTAAGAGGGAGTAATGAAAAACTGTTTTTT.

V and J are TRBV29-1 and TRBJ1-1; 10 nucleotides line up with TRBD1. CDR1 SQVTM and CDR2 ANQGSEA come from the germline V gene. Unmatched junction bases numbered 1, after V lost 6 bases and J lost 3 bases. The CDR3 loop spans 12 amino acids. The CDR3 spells CSVGTGDTEAFF. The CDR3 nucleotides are TGCAGCGTGGGGACAGGGGACACTGAAGCTTTCTTT. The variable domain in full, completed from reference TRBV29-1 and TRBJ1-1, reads SAVISQKPSRDICQRGTSLTIQCQVDSQVTMMFWYRQQPGQSLTLIATANQGSEATYESGFVIDKFPISRPNLTFSTLTVSNMSPEDSSIYLCSVGTGDTEAFFGQGTRLTVV.

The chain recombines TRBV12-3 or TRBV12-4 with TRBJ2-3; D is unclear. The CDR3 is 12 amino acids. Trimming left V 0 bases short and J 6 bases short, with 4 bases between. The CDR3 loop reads CASSLAQDTQYF. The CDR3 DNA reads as TGTGCCAGCAGTTTAGCGCAGGATACGCAGTATTTT.

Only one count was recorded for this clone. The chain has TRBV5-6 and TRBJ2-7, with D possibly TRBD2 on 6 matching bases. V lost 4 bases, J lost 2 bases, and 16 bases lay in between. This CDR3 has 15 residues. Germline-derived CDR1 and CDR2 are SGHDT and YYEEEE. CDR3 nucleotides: TGTGCCAGCAGCCAAGGGTTGGGACTTACCTACGAGCAGTACTTC. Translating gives CASSQGLGLTYEQYF.

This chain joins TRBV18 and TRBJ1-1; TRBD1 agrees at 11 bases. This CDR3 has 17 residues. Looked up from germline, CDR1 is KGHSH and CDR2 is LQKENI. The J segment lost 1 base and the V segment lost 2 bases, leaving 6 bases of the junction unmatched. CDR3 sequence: CASSPWDRGIGNTEAFF. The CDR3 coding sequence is TGTGCCAGCTCACCATGGGACAGGGGGATTGGGAACACTGAAGCTTTCTTT.

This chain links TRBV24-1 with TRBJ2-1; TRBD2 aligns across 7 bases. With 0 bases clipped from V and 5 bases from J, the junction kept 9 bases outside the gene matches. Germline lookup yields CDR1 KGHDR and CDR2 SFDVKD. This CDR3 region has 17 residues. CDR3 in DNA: TGTGCCACCAGTGATTTGCAAGGCGGGAGCCCCAACAATGAGCAGTTCTTC. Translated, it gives CATSDLQGGSPNNEQFF.

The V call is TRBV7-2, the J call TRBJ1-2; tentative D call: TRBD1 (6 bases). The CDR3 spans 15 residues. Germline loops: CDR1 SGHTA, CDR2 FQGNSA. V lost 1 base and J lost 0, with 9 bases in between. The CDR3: CASSLGTASNYGYTF. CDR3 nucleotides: TGTGCCAGCAGCTTAGGGACAGCTTCTAACTATGGCTACACCTTC.